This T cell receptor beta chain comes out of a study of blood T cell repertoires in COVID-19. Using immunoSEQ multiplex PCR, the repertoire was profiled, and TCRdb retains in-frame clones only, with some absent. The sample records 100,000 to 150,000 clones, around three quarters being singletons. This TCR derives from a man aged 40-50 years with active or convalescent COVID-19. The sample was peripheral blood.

In nucleotides, the CDR3 is TGTGCCAGCAGTCCGTACAATGAGCAGTTCTTC. This translates into CASSPYNEQFF. This chain connects TRBV2 to TRBJ2-1, with D uncertain. Germline loops: CDR1 SNHLY, CDR2 FYNNEI. Trimming removed 5 bases from V and 4 bases from J, with 3 bases in between. The CDR3 runs to 11 residues.